The subject of this entry is one TCR beta chain. Antigen unknown. It was across several immunoSEQ plates that each subset's genomic DNA was evenly split. The method was immunoSEQ multiplex PCR; TCRdb's version includes in-frame clones alone and lacks a portion of them. Found here are hundreds of thousands of clones, 97% of them singletons; the top ten hold 0.055% to 0.07%. Germline V gene data show CDR1 as SGHVS and CDR2 as FQNEAQ. Trimming pared 0 bases from V and 3 bases from J, leaving 9 bases between. The CDR3 consists of 14 residues. The data stem from a study of shared clonotypes between healthy human individuals. Whole-study results and caveats: Clonotypes which were not shared had lower generation probabilities than clonotypes that all four donors shared. How much donors shared clonotypes was expected to be affected by sequencing depth.

Specimen: naive CD4+ T cells sorted from blood. Described subset: CD45RA+ positively selected. The V call is TRBV7-8, the J call TRBJ2-7; D may correspond to TRBD1 or TRBD2 (5 bases each). The clonotype originates from a woman aged 25-40 years in good health. This CDR3 is CASSLARDLYEQYF. The CDR3 DNA sequence: TGTGCCAGCAGCTTAGCGAGGGACCTCTACGAGCAGTACTTC.